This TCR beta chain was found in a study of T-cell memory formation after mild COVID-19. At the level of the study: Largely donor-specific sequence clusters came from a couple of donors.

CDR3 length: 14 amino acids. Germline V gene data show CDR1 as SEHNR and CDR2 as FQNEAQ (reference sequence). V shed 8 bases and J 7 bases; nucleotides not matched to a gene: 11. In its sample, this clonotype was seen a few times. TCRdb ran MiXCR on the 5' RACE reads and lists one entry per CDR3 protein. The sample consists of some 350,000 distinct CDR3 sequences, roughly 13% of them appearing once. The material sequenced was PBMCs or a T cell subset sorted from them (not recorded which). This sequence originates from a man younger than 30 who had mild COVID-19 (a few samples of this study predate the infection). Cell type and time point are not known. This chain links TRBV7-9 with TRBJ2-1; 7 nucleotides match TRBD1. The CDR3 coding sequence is TGTGCCAGCTTGCGAACAGGGGTAGGGAATGAGCAGTTCTTC. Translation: CASLRTGVGNEQFF.